This T cell receptor (beta chain) is from a study of patients and donors after allogeneic stem cell transplantation. This clonotype was counted many times. TCRdb ran MiXCR on the RT-PCR reads and lists one entry per CDR3 protein. The sample carries approximately 88,000 distinct CDR3 sequences, around 5% recorded once. This clonotype originated in a human donor who was either an allogeneic HSCT recipient or a stem cell or donor lymphocyte infusion donor (not recorded which). It is not recorded whose cells these are; they may come from a transplant donor. The material sequenced was blood, either unsorted or a sorted T cell fraction (not recorded which).

The CDR3 is CASVSYNEQFF. CDR3 coding DNA: TGTGCCAGCGTCAGCTACAATGAGCAGTTCTTC. The chain couples TRBV3-1 to TRBJ2-1; D not resolved. CDR1 is LGHDT and CDR2 is YNNKEL in the germline V gene (reference sequence). V lost 8 bases to trimming and J lost 3 bases, with 5 bases between them. CDR3 length: 11 amino acids.